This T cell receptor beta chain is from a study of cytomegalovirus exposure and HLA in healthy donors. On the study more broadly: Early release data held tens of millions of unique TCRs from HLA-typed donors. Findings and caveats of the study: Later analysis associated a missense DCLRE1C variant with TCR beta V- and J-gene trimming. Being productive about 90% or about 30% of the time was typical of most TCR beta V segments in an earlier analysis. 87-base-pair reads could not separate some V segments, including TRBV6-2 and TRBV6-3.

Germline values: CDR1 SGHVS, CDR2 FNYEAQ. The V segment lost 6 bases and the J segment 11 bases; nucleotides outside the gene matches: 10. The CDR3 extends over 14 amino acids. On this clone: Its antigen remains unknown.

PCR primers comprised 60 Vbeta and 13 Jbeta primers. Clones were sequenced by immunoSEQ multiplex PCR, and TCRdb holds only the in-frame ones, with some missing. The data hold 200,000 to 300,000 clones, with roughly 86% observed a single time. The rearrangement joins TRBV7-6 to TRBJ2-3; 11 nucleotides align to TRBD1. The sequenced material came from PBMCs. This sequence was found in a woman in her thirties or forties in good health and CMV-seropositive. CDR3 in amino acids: CASSAGTGGIMQYF. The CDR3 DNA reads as TGTGCCAGCAGTGCCGGGACAGGGGGGATAATGCAGTATTTT.